These 13 T cell receptor beta chains share one sample of origin, sequenced in a study of T cell repertoires in cytomegalovirus infection. TCRdb fed the reads into MiXCR, producing one record per CDR3 protein. The sample yields 350,000 to 450,000 distinct CDR3 sequences, roughly 18% seen once. Input material: PBMCs. Source of these receptors: a human donor in good health (CMV status not recorded). Some clones in this sample may be carry-over from other donors' samples.

In its sample, this clonotype was seen many times. This sequence joins TRBV6-1 and TRBJ2-1; a possible D gene is TRBD2 (7 bases). Germline V gives CDR1 MNHNS, CDR2 SASEGT. The V end lost 5 bases, the J end lost 8 bases, and 22 bases lay between the germline ends. CDR3 length: 16 amino acids. CDR3 coding DNA: TGTGCCAGCAGTAGGGGGGGGGGTATGTTTATGGATGAGCAGTTCTTC. It specifies CASSRGGGMFMDEQFF.

This clonotype was seen many times. J is TRBJ1-1 and V is TRBV12-3 or TRBV12-4; possible D gene TRBD1, 5 bases. The CDR3 consists of 18 residues. Trimming pared 7 bases from V and 6 bases from J, leaving 30 bases between. The CDR3 coding sequence is TGTGCCAGCAATACGACAGTCATAGACCCCGACGAAACGCCTGAAGCTTTCTTT. Its protein product is CASNTTVIDPDETPEAFF.

The sample holds many counts of this clonotype. This rearrangement joins TRBV12-3 or TRBV12-4 to TRBJ2-7, with D maybe TRBD2 (6 bases). The length of the CDR3 is 12 residues. Between the trimmed V and J ends, which lost 4 bases and 4 bases, there was a span of 8 bases. As DNA, the CDR3 is TGTGCCAGCAGTTGGGGACTTTACGAGCAGTACTTC. As protein: CASSWGLYEQYF.

The chain carries TRBV7-2 and TRBJ2-1, with 7 bases fitting TRBD2. With 8 bases clipped from V and 4 bases from J, the junction kept 11 bases outside the gene matches. Germline V CDR1 and CDR2: SGHTA, FQGNSA. The CDR3 length is 15 residues. Written as DNA, the CDR3 is TGTGCCAGCTCCCTCCTAGGGACTATTTACAATGAGCAGTTCTTC. Translated: CASSLLGTIYNEQFF.

V gene TRBV10-3 combines with J gene TRBJ2-3, with 8 bases lining up with TRBD2. Germline V gives CDR1 ENHRY, CDR2 SYGVKD. V shed 0 bases and J 0 bases; nucleotides not matched to a gene: 5. This CDR3 is built from 17 residues. CDR3 amino acids: CAISESIAGGSTDTQYF. As DNA, the CDR3 is TGTGCCATCAGTGAGTCGATCGCGGGGGGCAGCACAGATACGCAGTATTTT.

This clonotype was counted at least ten times. This sequence joins TRBV27 and TRBJ1-1; D gene unclear. Per the germline V gene, CDR1 is MNHEY and CDR2 is SMNVEV (reference sequence). Trimming cost V 3 bases and J 0 bases, with 8 bases left between them. The CDR3 is 14 amino acids. The CDR3, as DNA: TGTGCCAGCAGTTTCAGAAATATGAACACTGAAGCTTTCTTT. This gives the protein CASSFRNMNTEAFF.

This clonotype was detected ten times or more. The rearrangement links TRBV11-2 to TRBJ1-2; D gene ambiguous. The CDR3 runs 15 residues. The V end lost 4 bases, the J end lost 0 bases, and 12 bases lay between the germline ends. CDR1 is SGHAT and CDR2 is FQNNGV in the germline V gene. CDR3 nucleotides: TGTGCCAGCAGCTCAAATTGGAATGCTAACTATGGCTACACCTTC. It is translated as CASSSNWNANYGYTF. The full variable domain, completed using reference TRBV11-2 and TRBJ1-2, is EAGVAQSPRYKIIEKRQSVAFWCNPISGHATLYWYQQILGQGPKLLIQFQNNGVVDDSQLPKDRFSAERLKGVDSTLKIQPAKLEDSAVYLCASSSNWNANYGYTFGSGTRLTVV.

This clonotype was detected a few times. The V gene is TRBV11-3, the J gene TRBJ2-1; possibly TRBD2 for D (5 bases). The V end was cut by 0 bases, the J end by 9 bases, with 18 bases between. Germline CDR1 and CDR2: SGHNT and YENEEA. This CDR3 has 16 amino acids. CDR3 region: CASSLDRGRGKGEQFF. The CDR3 nucleotides read TGTGCCAGCAGCTTAGATCGGGGTAGAGGGAAGGGTGAGCAGTTCTTC.

This clonotype has only a few counts. The chain combines TRBV19 with TRBJ2-1, with 8 nucleotides matching TRBD2. The CDR3 is made up of 17 amino acids. The germline CDR1 and CDR2 sequences are LNHDA and SQIVND (reference sequence). After removal of 4 bases from V and 1 base from J, the junction contained 9 bases not matched to a gene. The CDR3 region is CASSRISGVSSYNEQFF. As DNA, the CDR3 is TGTGCCAGTAGTAGGATTAGCGGGGTGAGTTCCTACAATGAGCAGTTCTTC.

This clonotype was seen many times. The chain is built from TRBV11-2 and TRBJ1-1, with 8 bases identical to TRBD1. Germline V gene sequence: CDR1 SGHAT, CDR2 FQNNGV. The CDR3 has 14 amino acids. After removal of 5 bases from V and 4 bases from J, the junction contained 6 bases not matched to a gene. The CDR3 loop reads CASSLRGRSTEAFF. CDR3 sequence (DNA): TGTGCCAGCAGCCTCAGGGGGCGAAGCACTGAAGCTTTCTTT.

This chain links TRBV4-3 with TRBJ2-7; 9 nucleotides agree with TRBD2. Germline CDR1 is LGHNA and CDR2 is YSLEER. This CDR3 is 17 amino acids long. Germline trimming cut 0 bases from V and 2 bases from J; bases unmatched to any gene: 8. CDR3 region: CASSQDPIAGAPYEQYF. CDR3 sequence (DNA): TGCGCCAGCAGCCAAGATCCGATAGCGGGGGCCCCCTACGAGCAGTACTTC.

There are a few counts of this clonotype. This chain links TRBV7-2 with TRBJ2-1; D perhaps matches TRBD2 (6 bases). In germline, CDR1 is SGHTA, CDR2 FQGNSA. The V gene lost 1 base and the J gene lost 4 bases, with 14 bases spanning the gap. This CDR3 is built from 16 residues. The CDR3 DNA sequence: TGTGCCAGCAGCTTAGTGGCCGGGAGCGTTTACAATGAGCAGTTCTTC. Translated, it gives CASSLVAGSVYNEQFF.

This clonotype was detected a few times. The chain has TRBV4-1 and TRBJ2-7, with 9 bases aligning to TRBD2. This CDR3 contains 15 residues. CDR1 and CDR2 (germline): MGHRA, YSYEKL. J lost 2 bases, V lost 0 bases, and 2 bases had no gene match. The CDR3 region is CASSQDSGSPYEQYF. The CDR3 DNA sequence: TGCGCCAGCAGCCAAGATAGCGGGAGTCCCTACGAGCAGTACTTC.